The text below deals with one T cell receptor beta chain. V lost 5 bases to trimming and J lost 6 bases, with 16 bases between them. The CDR3 totals 15 residues. CDR1 SGHVS and CDR2 FQNEAQ come from the germline V gene. The protocol was immunoSEQ multiplex PCR, while the TCRdb copy is restricted to in-frame clones and leaves out a portion. Of around 68,000 clones listed, approximately 97% are singletons. This entry belongs to a study of technical replicates of blood from a few donors. This clonotype originated in a human donor in good health. Source material: T cells isolated from PBMCs. The genes are TRBV7-8 and TRBJ2-2, with D perhaps TRBD1 (6 bases). CDR3 residues: CASSPGTTSPGELFF. DNA for the CDR3: TGTGCCAGCAGCCCTGGGACAACTTCACCCGGGGAGCTGTTTTTT.